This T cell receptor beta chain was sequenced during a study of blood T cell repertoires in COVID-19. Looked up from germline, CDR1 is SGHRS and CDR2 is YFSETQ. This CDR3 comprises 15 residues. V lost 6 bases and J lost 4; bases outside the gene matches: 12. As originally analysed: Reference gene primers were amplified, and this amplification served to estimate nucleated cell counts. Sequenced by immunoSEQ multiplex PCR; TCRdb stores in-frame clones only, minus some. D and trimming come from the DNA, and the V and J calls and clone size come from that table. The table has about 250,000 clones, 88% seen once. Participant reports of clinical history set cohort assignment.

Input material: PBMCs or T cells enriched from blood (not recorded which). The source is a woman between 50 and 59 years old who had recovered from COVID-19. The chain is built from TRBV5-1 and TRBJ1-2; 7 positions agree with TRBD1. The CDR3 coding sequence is TGCGCCAGCACCGAGCCAGGGACAGCTTTCTATGGCTACACCTTC. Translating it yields CASTEPGTAFYGYTF.